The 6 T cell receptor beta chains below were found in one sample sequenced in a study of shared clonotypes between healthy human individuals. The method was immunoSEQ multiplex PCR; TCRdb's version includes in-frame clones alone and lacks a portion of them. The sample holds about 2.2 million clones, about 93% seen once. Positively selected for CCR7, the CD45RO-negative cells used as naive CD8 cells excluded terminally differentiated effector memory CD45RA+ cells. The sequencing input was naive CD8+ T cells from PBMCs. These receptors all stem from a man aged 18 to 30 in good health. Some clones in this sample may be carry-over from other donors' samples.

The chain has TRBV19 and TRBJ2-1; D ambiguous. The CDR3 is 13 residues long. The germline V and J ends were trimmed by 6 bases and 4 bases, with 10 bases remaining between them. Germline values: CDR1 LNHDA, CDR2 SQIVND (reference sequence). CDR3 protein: CASSPTTYNEQFF. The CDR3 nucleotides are TGTGCCAGTAGCCCTACTACGTACAATGAGCAGTTCTTC.

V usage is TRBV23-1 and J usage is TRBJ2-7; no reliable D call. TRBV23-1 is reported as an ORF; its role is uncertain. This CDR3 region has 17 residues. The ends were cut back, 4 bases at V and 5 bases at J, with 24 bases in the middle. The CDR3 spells CASSLPQHLPLSHEQYF. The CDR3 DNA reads TGCGCCAGCAGTCTCCCCCAACACCTCCCCTTAAGTCACGAGCAGTACTTC.

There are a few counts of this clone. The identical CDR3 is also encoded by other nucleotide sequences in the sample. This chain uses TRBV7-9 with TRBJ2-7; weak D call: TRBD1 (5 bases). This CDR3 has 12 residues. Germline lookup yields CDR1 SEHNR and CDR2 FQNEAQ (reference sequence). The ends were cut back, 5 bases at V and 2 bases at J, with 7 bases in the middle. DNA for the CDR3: TGTGCCAGCAGCCCGACAGCCTACGAGCAGTACTTC. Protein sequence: CASSPTAYEQYF.

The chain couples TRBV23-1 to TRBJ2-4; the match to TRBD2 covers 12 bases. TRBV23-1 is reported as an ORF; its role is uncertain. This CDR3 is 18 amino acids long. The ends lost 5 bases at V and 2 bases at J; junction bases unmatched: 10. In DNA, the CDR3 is TGCGCCAGCAGTAACCTAGCGGGAGGGTTTATAACCAAAAACATTCAGTACTTC. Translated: CASSNLAGGFITKNIQYF.

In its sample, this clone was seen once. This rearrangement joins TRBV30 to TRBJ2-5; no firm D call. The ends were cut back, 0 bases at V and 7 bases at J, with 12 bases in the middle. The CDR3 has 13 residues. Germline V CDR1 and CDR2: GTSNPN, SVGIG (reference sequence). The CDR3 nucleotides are TGTGCCTGGAGTGTACGAGTGTCGGGGACCCAGTACTTC. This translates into CAWSVRVSGTQYF.

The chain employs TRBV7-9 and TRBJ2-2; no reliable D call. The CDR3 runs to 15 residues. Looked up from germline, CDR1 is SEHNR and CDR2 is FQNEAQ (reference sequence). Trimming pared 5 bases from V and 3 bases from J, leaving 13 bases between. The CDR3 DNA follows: TGTGCCAGCAGCCCCACCGGTAGGGACACCGGGGAGCTGTTTTTT. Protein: CASSPTGRDTGELFF.